This TCR beta chain came from a study of technical replicates of blood from a few donors. TCRdb keeps only in-frame clones here, not all; method: immunoSEQ multiplex PCR. The data show approximately 31,000 clones, about 92% seen once. CDR1 and CDR2 (germline): MDHEN, SYDVKM. CDR3 length equals 15 residues. The V gene lost 4 bases and the J gene lost 3 bases, with 15 bases spanning the gap. This TCR came from a human donor in good health. Some clones in this sample may be carry-over from other donors' samples. The chain employs TRBV28 and TRBJ1-2; possible D gene TRBD1, 5 bases. Specimen: PBMCs. As DNA, the CDR3 is TGTGCCAGCAGTTCCCCACTCAGGGTATACTATGGCTACACCTTC. Translating gives CASSSPLRVYYGYTF.